This TCR beta chain was captured in a study of cytomegalovirus exposure and HLA in healthy donors. Looking at the study overall: Most genotyped donors, 65% to 85% of 398, had Caucasian-associated genetic ancestry. The study's findings and limits: A later analysis showed that HLA-associated TCR beta chains had undergone more clonal expansion than equally common others.

V lost 0 bases and J lost 4, with 10 bases in between. The CDR3 runs 15 residues. The germline V gene has CDR1 SGDLS and CDR2 YYNGEE. PCR was performed using 60 Vbeta and 13 Jbeta primers. TCRdb's copy holds only in-frame clones and misses some; the assay was immunoSEQ multiplex PCR. The sample includes 150,000 to 200,000 clones, roughly 80% seen only once; the top ten take 4.9%. About this clone: Its specificity is not known.

The chain is built from TRBV9 and TRBJ1-4, with D tentatively TRBD1 (5 bases). The TCR sequence derives from a woman younger than 30 in good health and CMV-seropositive. The sample consisted of PBMCs. The CDR3: CASSVGGRGNEKLFF. DNA of the CDR3: TGTGCCAGCAGCGTAGGGGGGAGGGGTAATGAAAAACTGTTTTTT.